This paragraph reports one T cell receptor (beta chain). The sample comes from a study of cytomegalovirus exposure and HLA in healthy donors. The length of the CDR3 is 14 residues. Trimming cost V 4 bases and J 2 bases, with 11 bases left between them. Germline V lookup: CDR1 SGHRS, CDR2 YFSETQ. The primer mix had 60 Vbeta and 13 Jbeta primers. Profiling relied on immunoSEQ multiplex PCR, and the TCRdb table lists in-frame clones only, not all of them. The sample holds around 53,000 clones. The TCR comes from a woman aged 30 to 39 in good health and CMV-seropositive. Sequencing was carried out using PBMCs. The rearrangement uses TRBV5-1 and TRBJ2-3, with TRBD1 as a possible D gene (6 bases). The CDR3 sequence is CASSPDSSTDTQYF. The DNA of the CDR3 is TGCGCCAGCAGCCCGGACAGCTCCACAGATACGCAGTATTTT. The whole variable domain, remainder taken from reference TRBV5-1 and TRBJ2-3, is KAGVTQTPRYLIKTRGQQVTLSCSPISGHRSVSWYQQTPGQGLQFLFEYFSETQRNKGNFPGRFSGRQFSNSRSEMNVSTLELGDSALYLCASSPDSSTDTQYFGPGTRLTVL.